The 7 T cell receptor beta chains listed next were all sequenced from one sample in a study of T cell changes during pregnancy in multiple sclerosis. The method was immunoSEQ multiplex PCR; TCRdb's version includes in-frame clones alone and lacks a portion of them. The table lists over 35,000 clones, about 92% of them singletons. The sample consisted of peripheral blood, taken before pregnancy. These receptor sequences come from a female donor with multiple sclerosis, enrolled in a pregnancy study.

The chain couples TRBV7-2 to TRBJ1-3; D ambiguous. Germline CDR1 reads SGHTA; CDR2 reads FQGNSA. The CDR3 runs to 14 residues. V gave up 5 bases and J gave up 0 bases, with 8 bases separating them. The CDR3 bases are TGTGCCAGCAGCCCGTACACCTCTGGAAACACCATATATTTT. Encoded protein: CASSPYTSGNTIYF. Full variable domain (missing parts from reference TRBV7-2 and TRBJ1-3): GAGVSQSPSNKVTEKGKDVELRCDPISGHTALYWYRQSLGQGLEFLIYFQGNSAPDKSGLPSDRFSAERTGGSVSTLTIQRTQQEDSAVYLCASSPYTSGNTIYFGEGSWLTVV.

This clone showed up just once. The genes are TRBV28 and TRBJ2-1, with D uncertain. Between the trimmed V and J ends, which lost 2 bases and 10 bases, there was a span of 15 bases. The CDR3 sequence is 14 residues long. From germline, CDR1 is MDHEN and CDR2 SYDVKM. The CDR3 protein is CASSLHSRGAEQFF. CDR3 bases: TGTGCCAGCAGTTTACATTCGCGCGGAGCCGAGCAGTTCTTC.

The chain links TRBV28 to TRBJ2-3, with TRBD2 identical over 8 bases. CDR3 length: 14 residues. V gave up 3 bases and J gave up 3 bases; unmatched junction bases: 2. The germline V gene has CDR1 MDHEN and CDR2 SYDVKM. This chain's CDR3 is CASSFLAGTDTQYF. The CDR3 DNA follows: TGTGCCAGCAGTTTCTTAGCGGGAACAGATACGCAGTATTTT.

V is TRBV7-2 and J is TRBJ1-2; TRBD1 agrees at 8 bases. J lost 8 bases, V lost 5 bases, and 4 bases had no gene match. The CDR3 is 12 amino acids. Germline assignment: CDR1 SGHTA and CDR2 FQGNSA. The CDR3 DNA is TGTGCCAGCAGCCTCGGGACAGGAGGCTACACCTTC. Encoded protein: CASSLGTGGYTF.

V and J are TRBV6-5 and TRBJ2-1; TRBD2 agrees at 11 bases. V was clipped by 8 bases and J by 3 bases; unmatched bases: 3. The CDR3 loop spans 14 amino acids. Germline V gene data show CDR1 as MNHEY and CDR2 as SVGAGI. For the CDR3, the DNA is TGTGCCAGCCGACTAGCGGGATTCTACAATGAGCAGTTCTTC. Translating it yields CASRLAGFYNEQFF.

This rearrangement joins TRBV21-1 to TRBJ1-5; the D call TRBD1 from the table was never checked on the DNA. TRBV21-1 is listed as a pseudogene. The CDR3 sequence is 15 residues long. In DNA, the CDR3 is TGTGCCAGCAGCGACTTGGACAGGGGAAGGCAGCCCCAGCATTTT. It is translated as CASSDLDRGRQPQHF.

V usage is TRBV6-5 and J usage is TRBJ2-5; D is possibly TRBD1 (6 bases). The germline CDR1 and CDR2 sequences are MNHEY and SVGAGI. V was trimmed by 10 bases and J by 2 bases, leaving 8 bases between them. This CDR3 has 11 residues. The DNA for the CDR3 is TGTGCCACAGGACAGCAAGAGACCCAGTACTTC. It specifies CATGQQETQYF.